The 19 T cell receptor beta chains below come from one sample, sequenced in a study of cytomegalovirus exposure and HLA in healthy donors. 13 Jbeta primers and 60 Vbeta primers were used for the PCR. Some clones are missing from TCRdb's copy, which holds only in-frame ones; the method was immunoSEQ multiplex PCR. The profile shows about 120,000 clones, over 60% of them singletons. Material: PBMCs. Receptors originate from a woman in her thirties or forties in good health and CMV-seropositive.

The gene calls are TRBV13 and TRBJ2-7; TRBD1 aligns across 7 bases. In germline, CDR1 is PRHDT, CDR2 FYEKMQ (reference sequence). The CDR3 sequence is 13 residues long. Trimming removed 3 bases from V and 7 bases from J; junction bases left unmatched: 6. The CDR3: CASSFDRVGEQYF. The CDR3 DNA sequence: TGTGCCAGCAGCTTCGACAGGGTTGGTGAGCAGTACTTC.

This rearrangement joins TRBV7-9 to TRBJ2-1; no clear D. The germline V gene has CDR1 SEHNR and CDR2 FQNEAQ (reference sequence). The CDR3 spans 13 residues. The ends were cut back, 5 bases at V and 7 bases at J, with 12 bases in the middle. CDR3 sequence (DNA): TGTGCCAGCAGCGTAGACCTGCAGAATGAGCAGTTCTTC. Translating gives CASSVDLQNEQFF.

The chain links TRBV5-1 to TRBJ2-3, with 7 bases fitting TRBD2. Trimming cost V 0 bases and J 0 bases; bases outside gene matches: 7. CDR1 is SGHRS, CDR2 YFSETQ, per germline. This CDR3 has 17 amino acids. In DNA, the CDR3 is TGCGCCAGCAGCTTGGCTACGGGGGAGGGTAGCACAGATACGCAGTATTTT. Residues: CASSLATGEGSTDTQYF.

This chain links TRBV9 with TRBJ1-1, with D possibly being TRBD1 (6 bases). In germline, CDR1 is SGDLS, CDR2 YYNGEE. CDR3 length: 15 amino acids. Between the trimmed V and J ends, which lost 0 bases and 8 bases, there was a span of 17 bases. CDR3 sequence: CASSVAQGPHPEAFF. DNA for the CDR3: TGTGCCAGCAGCGTAGCTCAGGGGCCCCATCCCGAAGCTTTCTTT. The whole variable domain, filled in from reference TRBV9 and TRBJ1-1, reads DSGVTQTPKHLITATGQRVTLRCSPRSGDLSVYWYQQSLDQGLQFLIQYYNGEERAKGNILERFSAQQFPDLHSELNLSSLELGDSALYFCASSVAQGPHPEAFFGQGTRLTVV.

This clone was seen only a few times. The chain uses TRBV6-6 and TRBJ1-1, with TRBD1 matching 7 bases. The length of the CDR3 is 13 residues. Looked up from germline, CDR1 is MNHNY and CDR2 is SVGAGI (reference sequence). The trim removed 6 bases at V and 11 bases at J, leaving 12 bases unmatched. In DNA, the CDR3 is TGTGCCAGCAGACTAGACGCGACAGGGAGGGCTTTCTTT. This gives the protein CASRLDATGRAFF.

CDR3 bases: TGTGCCAGCAGTGAATCCGGGACAGGGGTTGAGCAGTTCTTC. It is translated as CASSESGTGVEQFF. This chain connects TRBV2 to TRBJ2-1; 10 nucleotides line up with TRBD1. Germline lookup yields CDR1 SNHLY and CDR2 FYNNEI. The trim removed 2 bases at V and 9 bases at J, leaving 4 bases unmatched. This CDR3 contains 14 residues.

The V call is TRBV6-5, the J call TRBJ2-7; 10 bases match TRBD1. CDR3 size: 15 residues. The germline V gene encodes CDR1 MNHEY and CDR2 SVGAGI. V lost 5 bases and J lost 2; bases outside the gene matches: 6. As DNA, the CDR3 is TGTGCCAGCAGTGGCCGGGACAGGGGCCCCTACGAGCAGTACTTC. Amino acids: CASSGRDRGPYEQYF.

The V and J genes are TRBV6-1 and TRBJ2-7; TRBD2 is a possible D gene (7 bases). Trimming cost V 1 base and J 5 bases, with 18 bases left between them. This CDR3 spans 16 amino acids. Looked up from germline, CDR1 is MNHNS and CDR2 is SASEGT. The CDR3 protein is CASSEGRGARLDEQYF. CDR3 nucleotides: TGTGCCAGCAGTGAAGGACGGGGGGCCCGCTTGGACGAGCAGTACTTC.

This clone was counted only a few times. This chain joins TRBV4-3 and TRBJ2-1; a possible D gene is TRBD1 (5 bases). The V gene's germline CDR1 is LGHNA and CDR2 YSLEER. The CDR3 extends over 18 amino acids. V lost 0 bases and J 1 base, leaving 16 bases between the germline ends. The CDR3 DNA is TGCGCCAGCAGCCAAGAGACCCATCAGGCAGGGTCCTACAATGAGCAGTTCTTC. Its translation is CASSQETHQAGSYNEQFF.

The CDR3 bases are TGTGCCAGCAGAACCAGGGCCTACGAGCAGTACTTC. This translates into CASRTRAYEQYF. The V call is TRBV6-1, the J call TRBJ2-7; D perhaps matches TRBD1 (5 bases). Germline V gives CDR1 MNHNS, CDR2 SASEGT. The CDR3 totals 12 residues. Trimming pared 6 bases from V and 2 bases from J, leaving 8 bases between.

CDR3 sequence: CASSLGTGPYEQYF. In nucleotides, the CDR3 is TGCGCCAGCAGCCTAGGGACAGGCCCCTACGAGCAGTACTTC. This chain connects TRBV5-1 to TRBJ2-7, with 8 positions matching TRBD1. The V and J ends lost 4 bases and 2 bases, in that order; junction bases with no gene match: 5. Per germline, CDR1 SGHRS and CDR2 YFSETQ. The length of the CDR3 is 14 residues. The full variable domain, completed using reference TRBV5-1 and TRBJ2-7, is KAGVTQTPRYLIKTRGQQVTLSCSPISGHRSVSWYQQTPGQGLQFLFEYFSETQRNKGNFPGRFSGRQFSNSRSEMNVSTLELGDSALYLCASSLGTGPYEQYFGPGTRLTVT.

The rearrangement joins TRBV6-4 to TRBJ1-6; D is perhaps TRBD1 (6 bases). CDR1 is MRHNA and CDR2 is SNTAGT in the germline V gene. This CDR3 is built from 18 residues. V lost 4 bases and J lost 4, with 20 bases in between. The CDR3 coding sequence is TGTGCCAGCAGTGCCGACAGGCCCGTGCGGCCTTATAATTCACCCCTCCACTTT. It is translated as CASSADRPVRPYNSPLHF.

This clone was observed a few times. The sample carries other DNA sequences with the same CDR3. The J gene is TRBJ2-7, the V gene TRBV5-4, with 13 nucleotides matching TRBD2. In germline, CDR1 is SGHNT, CDR2 YYREEE (reference sequence). This CDR3 has 15 amino acids. Trimming at V came to 4 bases and at J to 2 bases, leaving 3 bases not matched to a gene. The CDR3 sequence: CASSRGTSGTYEQYF. The DNA of the CDR3 is TGTGCCAGCAGCCGAGGGACTAGCGGGACCTACGAGCAGTACTTC.

The V and J genes are TRBV2 and TRBJ1-5; 7 nucleotides agree with TRBD1. The germline V gene encodes CDR1 SNHLY and CDR2 FYNNEI. This CDR3 has 17 residues. The J segment lost 0 bases and the V segment lost 3 bases, leaving 8 bases of the junction unmatched. The CDR3 DNA is TGTGCCAGCAGTGATCTGGGACAGTCAAATAGCAATCAGCCCCAGCATTTT. The encoded protein is CASSDLGQSNSNQPQHF.

The chain joins TRBV18 to TRBJ2-7; 7 bases align to TRBD1. The CDR3 runs 16 residues. V lost 3 bases and J lost 0; bases outside the gene matches: 8. Germline V gene sequence: CDR1 KGHSH, CDR2 LQKENI. This CDR3 is CASSPRGRGNSYEQYF. The DNA of the CDR3 is TGTGCCAGCTCACCCCGCGGCAGGGGGAACTCCTACGAGCAGTACTTC.

The genes are TRBV13 and TRBJ2-1, with a weak D call TRBD1 (5 bases). The V end was cut by 5 bases, the J end by 2 bases, with 16 bases between. CDR1 and CDR2 (germline): PRHDT, FYEKMQ (reference sequence). CDR3 size: 16 residues. CDR3 sequence: CASSRGNLGPYNEQFF. CDR3 coding DNA: TGTGCCAGCAGCAGGGGAAACTTAGGCCCCTACAATGAGCAGTTCTTC.

The chain joins TRBV7-3 to TRBJ1-6, with D unresolved. This CDR3 contains 14 residues. Germline loops: CDR1 SGHTA, CDR2 FQGTGA. Trimming cost V 2 bases and J 7 bases, with 9 bases left between them. The CDR3 is CASSLGLGNSPLHF. The CDR3 bases are TGTGCCAGCAGCTTAGGCCTGGGCAATTCACCCCTCCACTTT.

The chain has TRBV11-2 and TRBJ2-1; D possibly corresponds to TRBD1 (6 bases). The CDR3 loop spans 13 amino acids. Trimming shortened V by 5 bases and J by 3 bases, and 8 bases separated the two germline ends. Germline CDR1 reads SGHAT; CDR2 reads FQNNGV. The CDR3 nucleotides read TGTGCCAGCAGCCGGACAGTCTACAATGAGCAGTTCTTC. Encoded protein: CASSRTVYNEQFF.

The V and J genes are TRBV7-6 and TRBJ2-7; 9 bases are shared with TRBD2. The V and J ends lost 4 bases and 6 bases, in that order; junction bases with no gene match: 4. From germline, CDR1 is SGHVS and CDR2 FNYEAQ. This CDR3 has 13 residues. The CDR3 sequence is CASSSGLAGEQYF. The CDR3 DNA follows: TGTGCCAGCAGCTCGGGACTAGCCGGCGAGCAGTACTTC.